This T cell receptor (beta chain) is from a study of control samples from healthy donors and cancer patients. CDR1 MNHNY and CDR2 SVGAGI come from the germline V gene (reference sequence). This CDR3 is 11 amino acids long. Trimming cost V 11 bases and J 3 bases, with 10 bases left between them. A few counts support this clone. Sequencing used immunoSEQ multiplex PCR; TCRdb keeps in-frame clones, though not all of them. The sample has 100,000 to 150,000 clones, approximately 92% seen once; the top ten hold about 2.3%. Specimen: blood. This clonotype originated in a man aged 40-49 years in good health. The genes are TRBV6-6 and TRBJ1-1; no firm D call. The CDR3 bases are TGTGCCTCCTCCGTGGACACTGAAGCTTTCTTT. Translating gives CASSVDTEAFF.